The TCR beta chain under discussion was sequenced for a study of PD-L1 blockade in urothelial cancer. Study as a whole: Timepoints chosen for blood analysis were 3 weeks (second dose) and 6 weeks after treatment start.

Specified time point: pretreatment peripheral blood. Repertoires were generated with immunoSEQ multiplex PCR, while TCRdb's copy carries only in-frame clones and drops some. The sample holds under 55,000 clones, under 90% seen once. The CDR3 spans 15 residues. Unmatched junction bases numbered 11, after V lost 7 bases and J lost 2 bases. Germline V lookup: CDR1 MNHEY, CDR2 SMNVEV (reference sequence). This sequence joins TRBV27 and TRBJ2-7; 7 positions match TRBD2. This TCR came from a man between 65 and 80 years old with urothelial cancer. The specimen was PBMCs, collected around atezolizumab (anti-PD-L1) treatment. The CDR3 DNA reads TGTGCCAGCATTTTGCGGGGGAGTGGGCCCTACGAGCAGTACTTC. Translated: CASILRGSGPYEQYF.